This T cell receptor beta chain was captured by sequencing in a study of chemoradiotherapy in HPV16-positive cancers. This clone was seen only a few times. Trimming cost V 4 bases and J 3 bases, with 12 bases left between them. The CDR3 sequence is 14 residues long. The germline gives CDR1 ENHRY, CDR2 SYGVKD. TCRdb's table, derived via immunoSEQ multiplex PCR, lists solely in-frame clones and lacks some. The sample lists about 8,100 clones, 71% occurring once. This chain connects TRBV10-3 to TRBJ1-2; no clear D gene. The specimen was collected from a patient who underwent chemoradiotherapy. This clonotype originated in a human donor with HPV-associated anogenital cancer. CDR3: CAISADGVYYGYTF. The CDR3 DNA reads TGTGCCATCAGTGCGGACGGAGTATACTATGGCTACACCTTC.